This T cell receptor (beta chain) was observed in a study of T cell responses to AZD1222 COVID-19 vaccine. Method: immunoSEQ multiplex PCR; TCRdb's copy keeps in-frame clones and lacks some. This sample yields around 200,000 clones, of which roughly 91% are seen a single time; roughly a quarter belongs to the top ten. Material: peripheral blood, obtained 28 days after the second AZD1222 dose. This clonotype originated in an adult who received the AZD1222 COVID-19 vaccine.

CDR3 DNA: TGTGCCTGGACCCCCTACGGGTCTGGGGCCAACGTCCTGACTTTC. Translated, it gives CAWTPYGSGANVLTF. The chain couples TRBV30 to TRBJ2-6; D unclear. Germline loops: CDR1 GTSNPN, CDR2 SVGIG (reference sequence). This CDR3 has 15 amino acids. V was cut by 4 bases and J by 1 base, with 11 bases left in between.